This note documents a single TCR beta chain sequence. Its antigen is unidentified. The sample originates from a study of identifying expanded T cells in peripheral blood. Method: immunoSEQ multiplex PCR; TCRdb's copy keeps in-frame clones and lacks some. The data show over 70,000 clones, about 88% seen once. Collection occurred without any documented infections or immune events in donors. Trimming pared 4 bases from V and 1 base from J, leaving 15 bases between. This CDR3 contains 15 residues. Germline V lookup: CDR1 SGHDT, CDR2 YYEEEE. Whole-study findings and limits: Across healthy donors, higher total template counts meant significantly greater roughly 2-week count variance. About 1.2 clones differed between technical replicates, versus 16.4 and 19 over time.

The specimen was blood. This TCR came from a person aged 18 to 75 in good health. The rearrangement uses TRBV5-6 and TRBJ2-7; maybe TRBD1 (6 bases). As DNA, the CDR3 is TGTGCCAGCAGCCCGAGGGCAGGGGCTTCCTACGAGCAGTACTTC. It translates to CASSPRAGASYEQYF.